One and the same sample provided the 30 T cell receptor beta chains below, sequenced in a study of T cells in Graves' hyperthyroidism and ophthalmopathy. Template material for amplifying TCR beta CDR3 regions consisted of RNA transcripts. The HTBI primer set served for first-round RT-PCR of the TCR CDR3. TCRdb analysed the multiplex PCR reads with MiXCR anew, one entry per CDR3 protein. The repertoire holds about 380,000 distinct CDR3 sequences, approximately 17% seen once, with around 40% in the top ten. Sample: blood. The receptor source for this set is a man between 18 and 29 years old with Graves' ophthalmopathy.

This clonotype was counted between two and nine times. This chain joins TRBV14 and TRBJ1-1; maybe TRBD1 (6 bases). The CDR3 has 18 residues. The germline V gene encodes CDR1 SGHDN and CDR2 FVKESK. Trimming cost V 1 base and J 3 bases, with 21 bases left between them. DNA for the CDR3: TGTGCCAGCAGCCAAGCGATGGGGGGCGGACGATTCGACACTGAAGCTTTCTTT. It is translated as CASSQAMGGGRFDTEAFF.

CDR3 sequence (DNA): TGTGCCAGTACCACAATGAGGACAGGGATTGAAGCTTTCTTT. Translation: CASTTMRTGIEAFF. The V gene is TRBV19, the J gene TRBJ1-1; 8 nucleotides line up with TRBD1. Germline-derived CDR1 and CDR2 are LNHDA and SQIVND (reference sequence). The CDR3 consists of 14 residues. Trimming cost V 7 bases and J 7 bases; bases outside gene matches: 11.

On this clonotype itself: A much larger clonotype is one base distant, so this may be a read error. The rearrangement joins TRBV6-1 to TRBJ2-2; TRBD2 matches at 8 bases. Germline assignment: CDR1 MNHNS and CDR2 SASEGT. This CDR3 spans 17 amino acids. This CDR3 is CASSTGGVPANTGELSF. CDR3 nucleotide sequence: TGTGCCAGCAGCACCGGGGGGGTCCCTGCGAACACCGGGGAGCTGTCTTTT.

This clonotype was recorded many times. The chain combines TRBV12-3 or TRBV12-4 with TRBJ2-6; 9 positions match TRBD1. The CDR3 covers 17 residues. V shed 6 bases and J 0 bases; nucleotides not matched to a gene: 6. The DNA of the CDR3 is TGTGCCAGCAGAAGACAGGGGGTCGCCTCTGGGGCCAACGTCCTGACTTTC. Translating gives CASRRQGVASGANVLTF.

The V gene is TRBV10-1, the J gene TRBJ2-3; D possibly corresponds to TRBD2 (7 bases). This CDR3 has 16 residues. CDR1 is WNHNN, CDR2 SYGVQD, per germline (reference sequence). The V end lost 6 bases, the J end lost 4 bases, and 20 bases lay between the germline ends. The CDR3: CASSRGGGAVADTQYF. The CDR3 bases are TGCGCCAGCAGCCGCGGTGGGGGGGCGGTCGCAGATACGCAGTATTTT.

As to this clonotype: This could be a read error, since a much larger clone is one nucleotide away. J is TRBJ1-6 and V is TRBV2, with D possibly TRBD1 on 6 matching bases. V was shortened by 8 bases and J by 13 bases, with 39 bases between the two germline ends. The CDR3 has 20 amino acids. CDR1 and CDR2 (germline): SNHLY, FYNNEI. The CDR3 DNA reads TGTGCCAGCGGGCCGAGAGAATCCCCAAACTACAGGGACGGCCGGGATCCCCTCCACTTT. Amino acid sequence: CASGPRESPNYRDGRDPLHF.

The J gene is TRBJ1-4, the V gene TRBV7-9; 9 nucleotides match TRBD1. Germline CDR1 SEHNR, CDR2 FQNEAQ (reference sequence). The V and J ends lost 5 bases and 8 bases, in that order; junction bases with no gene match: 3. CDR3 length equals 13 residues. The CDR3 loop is CASSKQGAEKLFF. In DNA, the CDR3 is TGTGCCAGCAGCAAACAGGGGGCCGAAAAACTGTTTTTT.

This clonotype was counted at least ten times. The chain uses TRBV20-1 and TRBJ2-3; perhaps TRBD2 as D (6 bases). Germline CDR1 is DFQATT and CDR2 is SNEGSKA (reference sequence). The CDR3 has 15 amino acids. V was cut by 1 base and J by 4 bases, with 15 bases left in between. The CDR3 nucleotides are TGCAGTGCTAGAGTTGGCAGGGAGGTATCAGATACGCAGTATTTT. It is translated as CSARVGREVSDTQYF.

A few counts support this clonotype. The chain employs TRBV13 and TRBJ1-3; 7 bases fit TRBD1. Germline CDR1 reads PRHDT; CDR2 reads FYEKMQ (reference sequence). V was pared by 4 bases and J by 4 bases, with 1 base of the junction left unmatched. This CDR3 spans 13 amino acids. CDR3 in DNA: TGTGCCAGCAGCTCGGACAGGGGAAACACCATATATTTT. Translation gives CASSSDRGNTIYF.

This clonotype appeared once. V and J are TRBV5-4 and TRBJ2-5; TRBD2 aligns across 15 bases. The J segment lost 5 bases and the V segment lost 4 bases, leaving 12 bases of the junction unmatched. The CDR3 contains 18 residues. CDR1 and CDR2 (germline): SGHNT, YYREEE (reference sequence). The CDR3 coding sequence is TGTGCCAGCAGCGAAGGACTAGCGGGGGGGCCCATGGAGGAGACCCAGTACTTC. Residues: CASSEGLAGGPMEETQYF.

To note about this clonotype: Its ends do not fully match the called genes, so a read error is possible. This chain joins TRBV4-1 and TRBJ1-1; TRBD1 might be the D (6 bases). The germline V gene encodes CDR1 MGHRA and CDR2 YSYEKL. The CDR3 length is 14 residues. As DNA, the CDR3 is TGCGCCAGCACCCCAGGGCGGAGGGACACTGAAGCTTTCTTC. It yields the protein CASTPGRRDTEAFF.

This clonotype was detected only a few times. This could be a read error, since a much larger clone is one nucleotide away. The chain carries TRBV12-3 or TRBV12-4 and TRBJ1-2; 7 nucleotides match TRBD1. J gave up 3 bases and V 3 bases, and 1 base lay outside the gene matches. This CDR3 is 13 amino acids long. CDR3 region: CASSFQGDYGYTF. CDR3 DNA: TGTGCCAGCAGTTTCCAGGGGGACTATGGCTACACCTTC.

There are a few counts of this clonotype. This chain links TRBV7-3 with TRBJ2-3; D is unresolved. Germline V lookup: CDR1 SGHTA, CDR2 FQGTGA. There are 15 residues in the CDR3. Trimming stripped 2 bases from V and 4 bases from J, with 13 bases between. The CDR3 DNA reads TGTGCCAGCAGCTTACACAACGGAATAGCAGATACGCAGTATTTT. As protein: CASSLHNGIADTQYF.

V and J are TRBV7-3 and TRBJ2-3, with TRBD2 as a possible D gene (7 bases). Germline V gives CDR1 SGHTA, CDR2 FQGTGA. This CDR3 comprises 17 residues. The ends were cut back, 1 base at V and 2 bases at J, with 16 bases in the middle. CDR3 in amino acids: CASSLSGRGLNTDTQYF. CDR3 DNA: TGTGCCAGCAGCTTAAGTGGCAGGGGACTAAACACAGATACGCAGTATTTT.

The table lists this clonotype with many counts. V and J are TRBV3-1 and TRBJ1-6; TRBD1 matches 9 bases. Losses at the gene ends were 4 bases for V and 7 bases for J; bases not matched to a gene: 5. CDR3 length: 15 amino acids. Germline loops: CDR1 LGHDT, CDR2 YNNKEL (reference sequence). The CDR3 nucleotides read TGTGCCAGCAGCCCGCGGACAGGGGTAAATTCACCCCTCCACTTT. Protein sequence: CASSPRTGVNSPLHF.

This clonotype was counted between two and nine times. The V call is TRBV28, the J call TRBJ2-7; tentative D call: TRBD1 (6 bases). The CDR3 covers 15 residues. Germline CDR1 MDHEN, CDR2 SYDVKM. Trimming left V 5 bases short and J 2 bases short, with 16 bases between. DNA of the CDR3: TGTGCCAGCAGTCGCCCCGGGACACTCGCCTACGAGCAGTACTTC. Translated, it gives CASSRPGTLAYEQYF.

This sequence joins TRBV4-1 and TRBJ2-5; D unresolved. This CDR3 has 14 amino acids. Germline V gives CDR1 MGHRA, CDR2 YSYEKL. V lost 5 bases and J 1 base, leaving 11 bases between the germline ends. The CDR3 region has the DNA TGCGCCAGCAGCAGAGTCGGCTCCCAAGAGACCCAGTACTTC. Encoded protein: CASSRVGSQETQYF.

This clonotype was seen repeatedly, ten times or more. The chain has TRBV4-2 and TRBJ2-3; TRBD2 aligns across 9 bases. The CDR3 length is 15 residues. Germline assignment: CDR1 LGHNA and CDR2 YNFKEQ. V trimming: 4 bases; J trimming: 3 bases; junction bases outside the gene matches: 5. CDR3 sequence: CASSLLAGETDTQYF. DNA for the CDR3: TGTGCCAGCAGCCTATTAGCGGGGGAGACAGATACGCAGTATTTT.

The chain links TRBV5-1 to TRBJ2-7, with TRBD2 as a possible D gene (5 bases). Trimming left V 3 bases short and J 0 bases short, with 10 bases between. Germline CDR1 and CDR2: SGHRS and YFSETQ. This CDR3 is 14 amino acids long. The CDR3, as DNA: TGCGCCAGCAGCTCCGGGATCCTCTCCTACGAGCAGTACTTC. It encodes CASSSGILSYEQYF. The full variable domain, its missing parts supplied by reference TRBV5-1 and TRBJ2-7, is KAGVTQTPRYLIKTRGQQVTLSCSPISGHRSVSWYQQTPGQGLQFLFEYFSETQRNKGNFPGRFSGRQFSNSRSEMNVSTLELGDSALYLCASSSGILSYEQYFGPGTRLTVT.

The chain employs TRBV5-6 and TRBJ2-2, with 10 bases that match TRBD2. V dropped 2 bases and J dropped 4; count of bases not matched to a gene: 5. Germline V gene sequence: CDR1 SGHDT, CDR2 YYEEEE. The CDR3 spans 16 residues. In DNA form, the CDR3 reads TGTGCCAGCAGCTTCCAACTAGCGGGGTTCACCGGGGAGCTGTTTTTT. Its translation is CASSFQLAGFTGELFF.

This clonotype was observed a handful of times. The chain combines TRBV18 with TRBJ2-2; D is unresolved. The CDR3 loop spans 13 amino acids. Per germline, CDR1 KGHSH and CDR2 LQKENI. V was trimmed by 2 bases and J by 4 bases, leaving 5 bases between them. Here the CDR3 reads CASSPDVTGELFF. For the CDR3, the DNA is TGTGCCAGCTCACCAGACGTCACCGGGGAGCTGTTTTTT.

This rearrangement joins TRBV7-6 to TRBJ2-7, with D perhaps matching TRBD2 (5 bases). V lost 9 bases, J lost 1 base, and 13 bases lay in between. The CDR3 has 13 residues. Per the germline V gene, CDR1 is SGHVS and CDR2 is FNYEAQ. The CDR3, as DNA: TGTGCCAGTAGTGGCGGGTGGTCCTACGAGCAGTACTTC. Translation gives CASSGGWSYEQYF.

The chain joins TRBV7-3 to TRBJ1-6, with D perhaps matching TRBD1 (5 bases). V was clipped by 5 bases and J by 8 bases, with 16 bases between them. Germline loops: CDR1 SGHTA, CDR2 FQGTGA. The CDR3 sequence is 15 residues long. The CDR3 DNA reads TGTGCCAGCAGCATAAGCCCCCAGGGAGATTCACCCCTCCACTTT. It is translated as CASSISPQGDSPLHF. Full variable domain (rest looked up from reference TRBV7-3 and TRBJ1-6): GAGVSQTPSNKVTEKGKYVELRCDPISGHTALYWYRQSLGQGPEFLIYFQGTGAADDSGLPNDRFFAVRPEGSVSTLKIQRTERGDSAVYLCASSISPQGDSPLHFGNGTRLTVT.

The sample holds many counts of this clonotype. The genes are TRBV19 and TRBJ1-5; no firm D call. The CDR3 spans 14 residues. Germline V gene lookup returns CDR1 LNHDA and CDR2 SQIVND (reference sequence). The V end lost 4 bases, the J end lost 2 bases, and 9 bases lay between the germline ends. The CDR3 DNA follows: TGTGCCAGTAGTACTCGGATTGGCAATCAGCCCCAGCATTTT. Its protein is CASSTRIGNQPQHF.

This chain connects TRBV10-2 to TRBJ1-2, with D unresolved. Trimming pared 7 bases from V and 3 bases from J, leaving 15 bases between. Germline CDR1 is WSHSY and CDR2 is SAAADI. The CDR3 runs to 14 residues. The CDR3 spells CASNRQAGDYGYTF. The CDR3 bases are TGCGCCAGCAACCGACAAGCTGGGGACTATGGCTACACCTTC.

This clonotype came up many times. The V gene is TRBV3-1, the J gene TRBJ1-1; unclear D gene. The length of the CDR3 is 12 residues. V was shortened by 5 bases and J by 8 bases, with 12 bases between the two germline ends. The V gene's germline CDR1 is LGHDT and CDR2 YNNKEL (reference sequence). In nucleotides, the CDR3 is TGTGCCAGCAGCTACTCGGGCAGCGAAGCTTTCTTT. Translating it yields CASSYSGSEAFF.

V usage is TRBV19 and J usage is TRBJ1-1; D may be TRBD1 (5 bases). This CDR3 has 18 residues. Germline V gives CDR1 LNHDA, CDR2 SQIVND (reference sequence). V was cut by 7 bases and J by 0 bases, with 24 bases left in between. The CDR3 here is CASKDRGLLSGLNTEAFF. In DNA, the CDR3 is TGTGCCAGTAAGGACCGGGGACTCCTATCGGGTCTGAACACTGAAGCTTTCTTT.

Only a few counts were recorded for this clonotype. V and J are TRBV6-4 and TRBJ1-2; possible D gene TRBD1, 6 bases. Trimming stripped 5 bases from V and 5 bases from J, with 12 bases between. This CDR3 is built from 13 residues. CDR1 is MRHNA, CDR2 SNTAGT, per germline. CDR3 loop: CASSIGGAYGYTF. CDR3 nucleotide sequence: TGTGCCAGCAGTATTGGGGGGGCATATGGCTACACCTTC.

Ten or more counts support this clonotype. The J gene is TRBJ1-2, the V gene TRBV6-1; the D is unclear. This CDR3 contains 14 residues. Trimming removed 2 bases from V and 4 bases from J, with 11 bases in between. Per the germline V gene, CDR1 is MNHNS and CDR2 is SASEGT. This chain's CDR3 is CASSEKKASYGYTF. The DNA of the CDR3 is TGTGCCAGCAGTGAAAAGAAGGCCTCCTATGGCTACACCTTC.

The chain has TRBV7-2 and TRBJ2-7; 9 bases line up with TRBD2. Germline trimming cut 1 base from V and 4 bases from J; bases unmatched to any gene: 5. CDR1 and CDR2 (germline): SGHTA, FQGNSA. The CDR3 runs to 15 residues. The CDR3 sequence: CASSLVREGTYEQYF. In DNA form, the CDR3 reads TGTGCCAGCAGCTTAGTGCGGGAGGGCACGTACGAGCAGTACTTC.